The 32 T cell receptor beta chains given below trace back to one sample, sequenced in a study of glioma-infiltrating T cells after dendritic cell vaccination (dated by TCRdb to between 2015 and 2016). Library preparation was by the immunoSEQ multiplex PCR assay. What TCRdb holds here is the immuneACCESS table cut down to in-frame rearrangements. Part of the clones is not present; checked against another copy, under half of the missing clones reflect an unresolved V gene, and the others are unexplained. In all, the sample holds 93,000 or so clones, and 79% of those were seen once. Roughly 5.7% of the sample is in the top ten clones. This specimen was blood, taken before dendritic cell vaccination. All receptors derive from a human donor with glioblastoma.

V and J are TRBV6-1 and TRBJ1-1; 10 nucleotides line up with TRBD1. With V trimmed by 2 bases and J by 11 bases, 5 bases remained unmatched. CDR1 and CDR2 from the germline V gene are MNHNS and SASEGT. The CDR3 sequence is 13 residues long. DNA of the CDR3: TGTGCCAGCAGTGAATGGACAGGGGGTCGGGCTTTCTTT. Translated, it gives CASSEWTGGRAFF.

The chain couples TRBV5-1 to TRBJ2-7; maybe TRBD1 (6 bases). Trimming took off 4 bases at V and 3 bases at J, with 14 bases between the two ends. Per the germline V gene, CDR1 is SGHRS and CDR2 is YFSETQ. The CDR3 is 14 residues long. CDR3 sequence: CASSPSGTNYEQYF. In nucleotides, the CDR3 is TGCGCCAGCAGCCCGTCCGGGACAAACTACGAGCAGTACTTC. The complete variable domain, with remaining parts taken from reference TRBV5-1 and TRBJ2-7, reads KAGVTQTPRYLIKTRGQQVTLSCSPISGHRSVSWYQQTPGQGLQFLFEYFSETQRNKGNFPGRFSGRQFSNSRSEMNVSTLELGDSALYLCASSPSGTNYEQYFGPGTRLTVT.

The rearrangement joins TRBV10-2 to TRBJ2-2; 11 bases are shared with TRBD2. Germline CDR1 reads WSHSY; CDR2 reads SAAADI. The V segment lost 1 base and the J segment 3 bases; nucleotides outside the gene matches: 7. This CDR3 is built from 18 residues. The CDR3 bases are TGCGCCAGCAGTGAGTTAGCGGGAGGGCCATGGGACACCGGGGAGCTGTTTTTT. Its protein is CASSELAGGPWDTGELFF.

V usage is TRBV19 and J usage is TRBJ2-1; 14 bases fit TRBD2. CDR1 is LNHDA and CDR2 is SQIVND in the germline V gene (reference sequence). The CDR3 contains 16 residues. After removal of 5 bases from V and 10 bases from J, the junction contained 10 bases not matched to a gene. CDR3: CASSPGLAGVVEEQFF. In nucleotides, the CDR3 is TGTGCCAGTAGTCCGGGACTAGCGGGAGTGGTGGAGGAGCAGTTCTTC.

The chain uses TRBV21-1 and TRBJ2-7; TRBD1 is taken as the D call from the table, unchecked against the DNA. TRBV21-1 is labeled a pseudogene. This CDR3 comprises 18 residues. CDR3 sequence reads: CASSNPGQNSHDSAEQYF. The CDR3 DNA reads TGTGCCAGCAGCAACCCGGGACAGAATTCACACGATTCGGCCGAGCAGTACTTC.

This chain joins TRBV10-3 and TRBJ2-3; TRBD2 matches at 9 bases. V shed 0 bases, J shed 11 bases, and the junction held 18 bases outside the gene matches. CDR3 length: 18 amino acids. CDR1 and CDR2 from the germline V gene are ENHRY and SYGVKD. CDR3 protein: CAISESLASGRSRGGQYF. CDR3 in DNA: TGTGCCATCAGTGAGTCGCTCGCAAGCGGGAGGTCCAGGGGAGGGCAGTATTTT.

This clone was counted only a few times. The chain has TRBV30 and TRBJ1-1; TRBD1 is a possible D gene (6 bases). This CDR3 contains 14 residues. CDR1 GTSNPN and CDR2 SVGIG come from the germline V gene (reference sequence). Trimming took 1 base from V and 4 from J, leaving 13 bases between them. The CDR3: CAWSDRGAVTEAFF. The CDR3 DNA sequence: TGTGCCTGGAGTGATCGGGGGGCCGTCACTGAAGCTTTCTTT.

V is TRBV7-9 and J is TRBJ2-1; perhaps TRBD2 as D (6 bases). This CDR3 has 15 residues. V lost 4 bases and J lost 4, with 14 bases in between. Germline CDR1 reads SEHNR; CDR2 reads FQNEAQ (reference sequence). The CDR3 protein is CASSSTLASYNEQFF. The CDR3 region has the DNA TGTGCCAGCAGCTCTACGCTAGCGTCATACAATGAGCAGTTCTTC.

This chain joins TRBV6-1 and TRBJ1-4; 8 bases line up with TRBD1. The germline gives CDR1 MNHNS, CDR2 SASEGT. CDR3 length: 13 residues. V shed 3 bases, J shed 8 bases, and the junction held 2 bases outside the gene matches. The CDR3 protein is CASSDRGREKLFF. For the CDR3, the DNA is TGTGCCAGCAGTGACAGGGGGCGGGAAAAACTGTTTTTT.

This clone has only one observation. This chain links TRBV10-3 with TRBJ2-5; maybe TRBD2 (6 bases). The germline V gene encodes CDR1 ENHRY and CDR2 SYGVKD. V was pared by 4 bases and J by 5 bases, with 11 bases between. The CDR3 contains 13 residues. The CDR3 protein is CAISGLGGETQYF. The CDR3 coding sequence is TGTGCCATCAGTGGCCTCGGAGGGGAGACCCAGTACTTC.

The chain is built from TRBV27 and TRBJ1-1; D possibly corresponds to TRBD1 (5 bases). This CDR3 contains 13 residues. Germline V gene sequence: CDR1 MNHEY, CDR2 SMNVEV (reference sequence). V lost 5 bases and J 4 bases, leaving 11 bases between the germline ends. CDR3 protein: CASSVQGGTEAFF. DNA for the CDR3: TGTGCCAGCAGTGTGCAGGGCGGCACTGAAGCTTTCTTT.

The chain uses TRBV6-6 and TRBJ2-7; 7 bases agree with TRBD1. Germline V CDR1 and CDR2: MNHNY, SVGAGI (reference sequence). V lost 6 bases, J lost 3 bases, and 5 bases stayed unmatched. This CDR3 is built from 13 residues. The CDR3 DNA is TGTGCCAGCAGATTACACAGGGGCTACGAGCAGTACTTC. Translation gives CASRLHRGYEQYF.

The CDR3 reads CASSQDQGLPLSGANVLTF. The CDR3 coding sequence is TGCGCCAGCAGCCAAGATCAGGGGTTACCCCTCTCTGGGGCCAACGTCCTGACTTTC. The V and J genes are TRBV4-1 and TRBJ2-6; possibly TRBD1 for D (6 bases). Germline assignment: CDR1 MGHRA and CDR2 YSYEKL. The CDR3 extends over 19 amino acids. The V end was cut by 0 bases, the J end by 0 bases, with 15 bases between.

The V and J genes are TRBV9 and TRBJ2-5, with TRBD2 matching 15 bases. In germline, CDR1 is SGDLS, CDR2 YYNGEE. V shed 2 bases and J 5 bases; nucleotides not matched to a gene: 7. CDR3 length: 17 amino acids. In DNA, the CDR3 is TGTGCCAGCAGCGTCAGGACTAGCGGGGGGGCCGGGGAGACCCAGTACTTC. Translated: CASSVRTSGGAGETQYF. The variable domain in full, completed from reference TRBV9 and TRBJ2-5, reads DSGVTQTPKHLITATGQRVTLRCSPRSGDLSVYWYQQSLDQGLQFLIQYYNGEERAKGNILERFSAQQFPDLHSELNLSSLELGDSALYFCASSVRTSGGAGETQYFGPGTRLLVL.

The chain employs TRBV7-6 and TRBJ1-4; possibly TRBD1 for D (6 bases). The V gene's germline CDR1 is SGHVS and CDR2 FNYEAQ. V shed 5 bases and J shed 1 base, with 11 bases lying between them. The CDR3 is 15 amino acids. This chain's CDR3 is CASSRGRGTNEKLFF. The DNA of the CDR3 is TGTGCCAGCAGCCGAGGCAGGGGAACTAATGAAAAACTGTTTTTT.

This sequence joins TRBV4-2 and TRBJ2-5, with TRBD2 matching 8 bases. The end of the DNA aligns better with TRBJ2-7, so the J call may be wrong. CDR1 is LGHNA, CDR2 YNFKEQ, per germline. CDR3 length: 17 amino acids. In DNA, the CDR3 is TGTGCCAGCAGCCAAGATTTAAAGCGGGGGATCCCCTACGAGCAGTACTTC. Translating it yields CASSQDLKRGIPYEQYF.

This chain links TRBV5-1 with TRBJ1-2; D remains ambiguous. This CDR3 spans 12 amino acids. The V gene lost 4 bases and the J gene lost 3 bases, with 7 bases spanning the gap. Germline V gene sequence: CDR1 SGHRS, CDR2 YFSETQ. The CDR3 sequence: CASSPGDYGYTF. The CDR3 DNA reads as TGCGCCAGCAGCCCCGGGGACTATGGCTACACCTTC.

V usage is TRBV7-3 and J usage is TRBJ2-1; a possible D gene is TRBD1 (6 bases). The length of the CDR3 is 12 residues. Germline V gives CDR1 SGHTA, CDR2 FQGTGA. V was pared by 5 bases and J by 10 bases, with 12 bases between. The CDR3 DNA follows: TGTGCCAGCAGCGCACAGGGAGACGAGCAGTTCTTC. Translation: CASSAQGDEQFF.

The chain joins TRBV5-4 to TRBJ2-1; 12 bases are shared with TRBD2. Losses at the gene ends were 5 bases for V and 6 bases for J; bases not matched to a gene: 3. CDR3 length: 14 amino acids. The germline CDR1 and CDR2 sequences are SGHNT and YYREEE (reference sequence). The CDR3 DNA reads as TGTGCCAGCAGTACTAGCGGGAGGTTCAATGAGCAGTTCTTC. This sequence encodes CASSTSGRFNEQFF.

The CDR3 here is CASSYLAGGPYNEQFF. The CDR3 nucleotides are TGTGCCAGCAGTTATTTAGCGGGGGGGCCTTACAATGAGCAGTTCTTC. J is TRBJ2-1 and V is TRBV27; 11 bases map to TRBD2. Looked up from germline, CDR1 is MNHEY and CDR2 is SMNVEV (reference sequence). V lost 4 bases to trimming and J lost 4 bases; unmatched junction nucleotides: 6. This CDR3 spans 16 amino acids.

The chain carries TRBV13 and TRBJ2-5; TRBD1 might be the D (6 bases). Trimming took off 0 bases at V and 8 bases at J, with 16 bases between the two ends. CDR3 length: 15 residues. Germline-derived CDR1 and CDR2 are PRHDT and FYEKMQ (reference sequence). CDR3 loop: CASSLGLTRGLTQYF. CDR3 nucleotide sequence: TGTGCCAGCAGCTTAGGCTTAACTAGGGGGTTAACCCAGTACTTC.

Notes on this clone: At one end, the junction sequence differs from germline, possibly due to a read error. CDR3 in DNA: TGTGCTAGCAGCCCCGGGACAGTCCCCTACGAGCAGTACTTC. Its protein is CASSPGTVPYEQYF. The gene calls are TRBV7-7 and TRBJ2-7, with 7 bases fitting TRBD1. The CDR3 is made up of 14 amino acids. CDR1 is SSHAT and CDR2 is FNYEAQ in the germline V gene (reference sequence).

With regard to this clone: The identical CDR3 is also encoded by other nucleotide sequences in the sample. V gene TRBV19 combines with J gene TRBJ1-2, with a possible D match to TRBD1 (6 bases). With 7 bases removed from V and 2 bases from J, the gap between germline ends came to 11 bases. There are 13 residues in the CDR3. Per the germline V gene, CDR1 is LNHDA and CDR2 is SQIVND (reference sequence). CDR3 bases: TGTGCCAGTACCCGGGGGGCCAACTATGGCTACACCTTC. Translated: CASTRGANYGYTF.

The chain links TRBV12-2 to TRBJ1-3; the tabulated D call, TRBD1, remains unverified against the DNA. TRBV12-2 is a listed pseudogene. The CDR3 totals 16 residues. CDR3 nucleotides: TGTGCAAGTCGCGGACAGGGGCCCTTCTCTGGAAACACCATATATTTT. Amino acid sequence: CASRGQGPFSGNTIYF.

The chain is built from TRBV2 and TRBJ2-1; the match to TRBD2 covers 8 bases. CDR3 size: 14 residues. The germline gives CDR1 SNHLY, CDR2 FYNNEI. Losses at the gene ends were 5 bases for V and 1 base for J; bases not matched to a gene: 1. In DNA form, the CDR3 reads TGTGCCAGCAGTCAGCGGGGGTCCTACAATGAGCAGTTCTTC. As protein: CASSQRGSYNEQFF.

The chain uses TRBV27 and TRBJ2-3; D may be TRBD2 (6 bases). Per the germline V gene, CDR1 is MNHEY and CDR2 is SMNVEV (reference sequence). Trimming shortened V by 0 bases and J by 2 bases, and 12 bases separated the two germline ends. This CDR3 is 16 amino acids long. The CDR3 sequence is CASSLSGAGNTDTQYF. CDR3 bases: TGTGCCAGCAGTTTATCTGGGGCGGGGAACACAGATACGCAGTATTTT.

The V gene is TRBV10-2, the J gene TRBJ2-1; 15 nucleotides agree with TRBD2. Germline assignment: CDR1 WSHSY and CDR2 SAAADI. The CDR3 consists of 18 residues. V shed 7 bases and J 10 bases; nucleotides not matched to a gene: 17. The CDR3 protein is CASTPGLAGGKFVLEQFF. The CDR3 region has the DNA TGCGCCAGCACCCCGGGACTAGCGGGGGGAAAGTTTGTCCTCGAGCAGTTCTTC.

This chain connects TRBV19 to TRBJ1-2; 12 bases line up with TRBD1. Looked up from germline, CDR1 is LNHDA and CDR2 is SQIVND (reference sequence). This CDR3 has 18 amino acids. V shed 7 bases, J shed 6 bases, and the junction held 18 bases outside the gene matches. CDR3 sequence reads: CASTPSIGTGGTRDGYTF. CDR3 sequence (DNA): TGTGCCAGTACCCCTTCGATTGGGACAGGGGGCACTAGGGATGGCTACACCTTC.

For the CDR3, the DNA is TGTGCCACCAGCGGAACCGGACTAGCGGGTTACAATGAGCAGTTCTTC. This encodes CATSGTGLAGYNEQFF. The chain recombines TRBV15 with TRBJ2-1; 11 nucleotides agree with TRBD2. Looked up from germline, CDR1 is LNHNV and CDR2 is YYDKDF (reference sequence). The CDR3 is made up of 16 amino acids. Trimming cost V 5 bases and J 4 bases; bases outside gene matches: 7.

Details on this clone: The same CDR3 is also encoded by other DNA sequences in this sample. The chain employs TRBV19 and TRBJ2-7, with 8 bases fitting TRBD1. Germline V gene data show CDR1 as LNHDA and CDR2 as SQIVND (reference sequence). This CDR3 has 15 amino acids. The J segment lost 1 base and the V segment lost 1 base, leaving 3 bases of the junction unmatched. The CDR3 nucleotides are TGTGCCAGTAGTATAGGGGGGACAGGATCCTACGAGCAGTACTTC. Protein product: CASSIGGTGSYEQYF.

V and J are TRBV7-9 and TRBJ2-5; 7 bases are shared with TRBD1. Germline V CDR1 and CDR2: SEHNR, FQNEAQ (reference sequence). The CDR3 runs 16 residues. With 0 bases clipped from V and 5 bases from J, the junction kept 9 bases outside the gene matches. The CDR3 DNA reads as TGTGCCAGCAGCTTAGCGGTGAGGGGGCGGAGGGAGACCCAGTACTTC. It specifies CASSLAVRGRRETQYF.

The CDR3 DNA sequence: TGTGCCAGCAGCCCCTTACGAGTCCCTGGAAACACCATATATTTT. Its translation: CASSPLRVPGNTIYF. The chain uses TRBV9 and TRBJ1-3; D ambiguous. V lost 4 bases, J lost 2 bases, and 13 bases lay in between. This CDR3 is 15 amino acids long. The V gene's germline CDR1 is SGDLS and CDR2 YYNGEE.